This entry lists 11 T cell receptor beta chains sequenced from one sample in a study of cytomegalovirus exposure and HLA in healthy donors. The PCR contained 60 Vbeta and 13 Jbeta primers. Clones were read by immunoSEQ multiplex PCR, and TCRdb kept only the in-frame ones, dropping some. Among about 130,000 clones, about 82% were seen once, and the ten largest hold 1% to 1.5%. Sequencing used PBMCs. The receptors shown here come from a boy aged 5-17 years in good health and CMV-seronegative.

For the CDR3, the DNA is TGTGCCAGCAGCGTAGAAGGAGGGGTCCAGCCCCAGCATTTT. Residues: CASSVEGGVQPQHF. The rearrangement joins TRBV9 to TRBJ1-5; possibly TRBD1 for D (5 bases). The CDR3 covers 14 residues. The germline V gene has CDR1 SGDLS and CDR2 YYNGEE. Trimming removed 0 bases at V and 7 bases at J, with 11 bases between.

The chain has TRBV9 and TRBJ2-3, with 11 bases identical to TRBD2. The germline CDR1 and CDR2 sequences are SGDLS and YYNGEE. This CDR3 comprises 14 residues. Trimming cost V 2 bases and J 5 bases; bases outside gene matches: 1. The CDR3: CASSVLAGGDTQYF. The CDR3 coding sequence is TGTGCCAGCAGCGTGCTAGCGGGAGGAGATACGCAGTATTTT.

V is TRBV9 and J is TRBJ2-1, with 8 bases that match TRBD1. The V segment lost 0 bases and the J segment 1 base; nucleotides outside the gene matches: 9. This CDR3 is built from 18 residues. In germline, CDR1 is SGDLS, CDR2 YYNGEE. The CDR3 sequence: CASSVVGTGDTSYNEQFF. DNA of the CDR3: TGTGCCAGCAGCGTAGTTGGGACAGGTGACACTTCCTACAATGAGCAGTTCTTC.

This clone was seen more than once but under ten times. The chain carries TRBV7-9 and TRBJ1-2; a weak D match, TRBD1 (6 bases). Germline V CDR1 and CDR2: SEHNR, FQNEAQ (reference sequence). The ends were cut back, 10 bases at V and 5 bases at J, with 17 bases in the middle. This CDR3 has 13 residues. The CDR3, as DNA: TGTGCCATCCTCCCCAAGGGGGGGTATGGCTACACCTTC. Protein: CAILPKGGYGYTF.

The genes are TRBV7-3 and TRBJ2-1; D is perhaps TRBD2 (6 bases). CDR1 and CDR2 (germline): SGHTA, FQGTGA. The CDR3 extends over 16 amino acids. The V and J ends lost 2 bases and 9 bases respectively, with 20 bases between them. The CDR3 loop is CASSLDRDSIVSEQFF. Here the CDR3 DNA reads TGTGCCAGCAGCTTAGATCGGGACTCAATCGTCTCTGAGCAGTTCTTC.

The genes are TRBV9 and TRBJ2-2; 8 nucleotides line up with TRBD1. The CDR3 runs 14 residues. With 6 bases clipped from V and 6 bases from J, the junction kept 7 bases outside the gene matches. Looked up from germline, CDR1 is SGDLS and CDR2 is YYNGEE. The CDR3 is CASTKTGEPGELFF. In DNA form, the CDR3 reads TGTGCCAGCACAAAGACAGGGGAACCCGGGGAGCTGTTTTTT.

The table lists this clone with a count of one. The chain uses TRBV6-1 and TRBJ2-1; 9 nucleotides agree with TRBD2. The V and J ends lost 1 base and 2 bases, in that order; junction bases with no gene match: 0. The germline V gene has CDR1 MNHNS and CDR2 SASEGT. This CDR3 region has 15 residues. In DNA, the CDR3 is TGTGCCAGCAGTGAAGGGACTAGCGCCTACAATGAGCAGTTCTTC. The encoded protein is CASSEGTSAYNEQFF.

This chain's CDR3 is CASSQFGQGNSYEQYF. The DNA for the CDR3 is TGCGCCAGCTCCCAATTCGGACAGGGAAACTCCTACGAGCAGTACTTC. The chain couples TRBV4-1 to TRBJ2-7; 8 bases are a match to TRBD1. Germline V gene sequence: CDR1 MGHRA, CDR2 YSYEKL. This CDR3 contains 16 residues. V gave up 8 bases and J gave up 0 bases; unmatched junction bases: 12.

The chain is built from TRBV2 and TRBJ2-2; D is uncertain. The germline V and J ends were trimmed by 6 bases and 6 bases, with 11 bases remaining between them. CDR3 length: 13 residues. CDR1 is SNHLY, CDR2 FYNNEI, per germline. In nucleotides, the CDR3 is TGTGCCAGCAGGACGACTGGTTCCGGGGAGCTGTTTTTT. Its protein is CASRTTGSGELFF.

J is TRBJ2-7 and V is TRBV6-1, with D unresolved. The germline V and J ends were trimmed by 1 base and 2 bases, with 9 bases remaining between them. This CDR3 comprises 14 residues. CDR1 is MNHNS, CDR2 SASEGT, per germline. This chain's CDR3 is CASSEGPPPYEQYF. CDR3 sequence (DNA): TGTGCCAGCAGTGAAGGGCCGCCCCCCTACGAGCAGTACTTC.

The rearrangement joins TRBV5-4 to TRBJ2-5; TRBD2 agrees at 9 bases. With 6 bases clipped from V and 5 bases from J, the junction kept 8 bases outside the gene matches. This CDR3 comprises 14 residues. Germline CDR1 is SGHNT and CDR2 is YYREEE (reference sequence). Here the CDR3 reads CASTVGGLAETQYF. The CDR3 DNA reads TGTGCCAGCACAGTGGGGGGACTAGCTGAGACCCAGTACTTC.